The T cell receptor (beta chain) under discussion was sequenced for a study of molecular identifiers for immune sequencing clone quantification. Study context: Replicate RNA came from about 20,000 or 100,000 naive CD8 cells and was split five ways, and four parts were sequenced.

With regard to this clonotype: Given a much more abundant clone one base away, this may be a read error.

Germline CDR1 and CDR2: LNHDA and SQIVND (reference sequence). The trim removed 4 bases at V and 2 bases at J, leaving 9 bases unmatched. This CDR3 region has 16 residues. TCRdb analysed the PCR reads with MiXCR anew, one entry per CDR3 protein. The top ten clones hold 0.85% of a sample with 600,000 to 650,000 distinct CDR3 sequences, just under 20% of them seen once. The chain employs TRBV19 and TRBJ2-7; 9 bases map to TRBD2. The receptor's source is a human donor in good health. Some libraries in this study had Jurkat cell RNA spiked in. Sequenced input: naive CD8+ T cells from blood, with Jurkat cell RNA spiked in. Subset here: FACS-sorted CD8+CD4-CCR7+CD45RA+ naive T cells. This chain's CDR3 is CASSTDPAGGTYEQYF. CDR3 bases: TGTGCCAGTAGTACAGATCCAGCGGGAGGAACCTACGAGCAGTACTTC.